A single sample is the source of the 14 T cell receptor beta chains below, sequenced in a study of blood T cells in healthy people across ages. A sample-barcoded 5' primer and a J-beta primer mix were used in a second PCR of roughly 6 to 12 cycles. Via MiXCR, TCRdb re-called the 5' RACE reads, giving one row per CDR3 protein. The sample has about 780,000 distinct CDR3 sequences; roughly 25% are singletons. These data are also associated with another study on T cells of mothers and their children.

The sample taken for sequencing was blood. These receptors were collected from a boy between 5 and 17 years old in good health.

The chain combines TRBV28 with TRBJ2-5, with D possibly matching TRBD1 (5 bases). The J call is uncertain, as TRBJ2-1 better fits the DNA end. Germline CDR1 reads MDHEN; CDR2 reads SYDVKM. The CDR3 has 15 residues. CDR3 sequence: CASSPPKGNYNEQFF. The CDR3 nucleotides read TGTGCCAGCAGTCCCCCGAAGGGGAACTACAATGAGCAGTTCTTC.

There are a few counts of this clonotype. J is TRBJ2-6 and V is TRBV9, with unresolved D. This CDR3 has 13 amino acids. Germline CDR1 reads SGDLS; CDR2 reads YYNGEE. V shed 7 bases and J shed 5 bases, with 10 bases lying between them. The CDR3 loop is CASGVGRANVLTF. The CDR3, as DNA: TGTGCCAGCGGGGTCGGTAGGGCCAACGTCCTGACTTTC.

This clonotype has only a few counts. This rearrangement joins TRBV4-1 to TRBJ2-3, with TRBD2 as a possible D gene (5 bases). Between the trimmed V and J ends, which lost 4 bases and 1 base, there was a span of 12 bases. Germline lookup yields CDR1 MGHRA and CDR2 YSYEKL. This CDR3 comprises 15 residues. The CDR3 reads CASSPVLAGTDTQYF. Written as DNA, the CDR3 is TGCGCCAGCAGCCCCGTCCTAGCTGGCACAGATACGCAGTATTTT.

The chain uses TRBV10-3 and TRBJ2-2, with 8 bases lining up with TRBD2. The CDR3 runs 14 residues. From germline, CDR1 is ENHRY and CDR2 SYGVKD. Trimming cost V 9 bases and J 1 base; bases outside gene matches: 4. CDR3 residues: CAIKRGWNTGELFF. For the CDR3, the DNA is TGTGCCATAAAGCGGGGGTGGAACACCGGGGAGCTGTTTTTT.

This clonotype has just one count. A much larger clone sits a single nucleotide away, making a read error possible. The rearrangement joins TRBV5-5 to TRBJ2-5; D unresolved. This CDR3 is built from 14 residues. Germline V gene lookup returns CDR1 SGHKS and CDR2 YYEKEE (reference sequence). The CDR3, as DNA: TGTGCCAGCAGCTTGGCTGGCAGATACAATGAGCTGTTCTTC. Translation gives CASSLAGRYNELFF. The entire variable domain, with the rest obtained from reference TRBV5-5 and TRBJ2-5, is as follows: DAGVTQSPTHLIKTRGQQVTLRCSPISGHKSVSWYQQVLGQGPQFIFQYYEKEERGRGNFPDRFSARQFPNYSSELNVNALLLGDSALYLCASSLAGRYNELFFGPGTRLLVL.

The chain couples TRBV9 to TRBJ2-7; TRBD1 might be the D (5 bases). The V and J ends lost 4 bases and 0 bases respectively, with 11 bases between them. The CDR3 totals 14 residues. The germline CDR1 and CDR2 sequences are SGDLS and YYNGEE. CDR3 region: CASSPRTISYEQYF. The CDR3 nucleotides are TGTGCCAGCAGCCCCCGGACAATCTCCTACGAGCAGTACTTC.

The J gene is TRBJ2-5, the V gene TRBV12-3 or TRBV12-4; D gene uncertain. V shed 1 base and J shed 11 bases, with 17 bases lying between them. This CDR3 spans 14 amino acids. The chain's CDR3 is CASSLGSRWSEQYF. The CDR3 nucleotides are TGTGCCAGCAGTTTAGGATCAAGGTGGTCAGAGCAGTACTTC.

This clonotype has just a few counts. The genes are TRBV6-1 and TRBJ1-1, with D uncertain. This CDR3 comprises 13 residues. V was shortened by 4 bases and J by 10 bases, with 16 bases between the two germline ends. In germline, CDR1 is MNHNS, CDR2 SASEGT. The CDR3 is CASSGGTSLGAFF. Written as DNA, the CDR3 is TGTGCCAGCAGTGGGGGAACCAGCTTAGGAGCTTTCTTT.

V is TRBV11-2 and J is TRBJ2-4; the D is unclear. CDR3 length equals 22 residues. The germline V and J ends were trimmed by 5 bases and 0 bases, with 32 bases remaining between them. The germline V gene has CDR1 SGHAT and CDR2 FQNNGV. For the CDR3, the DNA is TGTGCCAGCAGCCCGGACGCTTTTAATTACATCCACATCCCAACAGCCAAAAACATTCAGTACTTC. Its translation is CASSPDAFNYIHIPTAKNIQYF.

This clonotype was counted a few times. The J gene is TRBJ2-5, the V gene TRBV7-2, with TRBD2 matching over 7 bases. Gene TRBJ2-1 matches the end of the DNA better, so the J call may be wrong. Germline lookup yields CDR1 SGHTA and CDR2 FQGNSA. The CDR3 totals 14 residues. The chain's CDR3 is CASSWTSGSDEQFF. DNA of the CDR3: TGTGCCAGCAGCTGGACTAGTGGGTCGGATGAGCAGTTCTTC.

The chain combines TRBV6-5 with TRBJ2-6; either TRBD1 or TRBD2 may fit D (5 bases each). Trimming removed 0 bases from V and 2 bases from J, with 11 bases in between. The CDR3 spans 17 residues. Germline V gene lookup returns CDR1 MNHEY and CDR2 SVGAGI. CDR3 loop: CASSYSVRGAGANVLTF. The CDR3, as DNA: TGTGCCAGCAGTTACTCAGTTAGGGGAGCTGGGGCCAACGTCCTGACTTTC.

The chain recombines TRBV9 with TRBJ1-2; no reliable D call. Germline CDR1 is SGDLS and CDR2 is YYNGEE. Trimming took off 3 bases at V and 6 bases at J, with 6 bases between the two ends. The CDR3 loop spans 11 amino acids. CDR3 bases: TGTGCCAGCAGCGCCAGTCATGGCTACACCTTC. It yields the protein CASSASHGYTF.

V and J are TRBV3-1 and TRBJ2-3, with D possibly TRBD2 on 5 matching bases. There are 17 residues in the CDR3. The germline CDR1 and CDR2 sequences are LGHDT and YNNKEL (reference sequence). V lost 0 bases, J lost 0 bases, and 13 bases lay in between. CDR3 sequence: CASSQDLRAPSTDTQYF. The CDR3 bases are TGTGCCAGCAGCCAAGATCTGAGGGCACCTAGCACAGATACGCAGTATTTT.

The sample holds a few counts of this clonotype. This chain connects TRBV28 to TRBJ2-6; possible D gene TRBD2, 6 bases. The V end lost 10 bases, the J end lost 4 bases, and 14 bases lay between the germline ends. This CDR3 spans 14 amino acids. Germline V gene data show CDR1 as MDHEN and CDR2 as SYDVKM. The CDR3: CATLEGTGANVLTF. CDR3 in DNA: TGTGCCACCCTGGAGGGTACCGGGGCCAACGTCCTGACTTTC. The complete variable domain, with remaining parts taken from reference TRBV28 and TRBJ2-6, reads DVKVTQSSRYLVKRTGEKVFLECVQDMDHENMFWYRQDPGLGLRLIYFSYDVKMKEKGDIPEGYSVSREKKERFSLILESASTNQTSMYLCATLEGTGANVLTFGAGSRLTVL.